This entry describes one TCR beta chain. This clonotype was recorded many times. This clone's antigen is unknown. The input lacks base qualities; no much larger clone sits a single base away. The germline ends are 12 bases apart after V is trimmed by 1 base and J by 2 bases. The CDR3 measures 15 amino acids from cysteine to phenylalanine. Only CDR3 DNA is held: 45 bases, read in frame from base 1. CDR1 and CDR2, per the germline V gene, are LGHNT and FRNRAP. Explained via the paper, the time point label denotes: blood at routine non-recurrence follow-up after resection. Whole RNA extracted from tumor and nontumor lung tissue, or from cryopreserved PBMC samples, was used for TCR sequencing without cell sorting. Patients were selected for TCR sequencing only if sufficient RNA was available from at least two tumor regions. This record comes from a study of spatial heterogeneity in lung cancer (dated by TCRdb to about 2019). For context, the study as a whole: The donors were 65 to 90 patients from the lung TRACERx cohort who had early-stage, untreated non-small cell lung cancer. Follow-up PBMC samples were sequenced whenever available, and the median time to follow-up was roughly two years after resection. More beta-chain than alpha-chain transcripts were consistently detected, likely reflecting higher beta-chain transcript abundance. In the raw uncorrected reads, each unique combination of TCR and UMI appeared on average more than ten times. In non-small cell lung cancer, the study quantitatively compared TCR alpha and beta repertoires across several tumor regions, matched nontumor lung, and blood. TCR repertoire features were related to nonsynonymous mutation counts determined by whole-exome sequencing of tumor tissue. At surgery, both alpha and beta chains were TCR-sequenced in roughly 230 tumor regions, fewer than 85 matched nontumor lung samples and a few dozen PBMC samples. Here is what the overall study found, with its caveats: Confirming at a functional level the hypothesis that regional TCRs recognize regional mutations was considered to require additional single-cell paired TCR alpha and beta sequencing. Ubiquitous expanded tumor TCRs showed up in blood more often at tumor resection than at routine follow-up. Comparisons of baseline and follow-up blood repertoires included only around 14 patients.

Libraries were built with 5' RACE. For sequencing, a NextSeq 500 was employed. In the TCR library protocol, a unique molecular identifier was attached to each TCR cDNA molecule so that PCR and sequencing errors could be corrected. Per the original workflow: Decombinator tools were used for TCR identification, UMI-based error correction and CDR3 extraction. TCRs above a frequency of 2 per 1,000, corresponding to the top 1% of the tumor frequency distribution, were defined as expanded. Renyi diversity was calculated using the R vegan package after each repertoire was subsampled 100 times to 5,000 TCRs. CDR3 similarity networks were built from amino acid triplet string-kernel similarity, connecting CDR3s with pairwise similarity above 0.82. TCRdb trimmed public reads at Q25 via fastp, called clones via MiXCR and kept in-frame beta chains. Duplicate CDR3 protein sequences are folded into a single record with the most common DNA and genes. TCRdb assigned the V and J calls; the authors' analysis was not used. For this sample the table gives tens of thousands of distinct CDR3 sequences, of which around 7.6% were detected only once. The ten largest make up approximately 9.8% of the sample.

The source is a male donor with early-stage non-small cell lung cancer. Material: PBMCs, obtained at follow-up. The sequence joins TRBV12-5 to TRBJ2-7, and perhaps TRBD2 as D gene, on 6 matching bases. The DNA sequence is TGTGCTAGTGGTTTGGCTTATGGGGGGACCTACGAGCAGTACTTC. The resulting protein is CASGLAYGGTYEQYF.